These 13 T cell receptor beta chains were sequenced from one sample in a study of T cell repertoires in ileal Crohn's disease. Sequencing used immunoSEQ multiplex PCR; TCRdb keeps in-frame clones, though not all of them. In the table there are more than 11,000 clones, around nine tenths of which are singletons. Specimen: ileal tissue. Receptors originate from an adult with Crohn's disease.

V gene TRBV2 combines with J gene TRBJ1-2; the D gene is possibly TRBD1 (5 bases). V lost 2 bases, J lost 8 bases, and 21 bases lay in between. The V gene's germline CDR1 is SNHLY and CDR2 FYNNEI. The CDR3 consists of 16 residues. The CDR3 loop reads CASSERPGGVRAGYTF. The CDR3 DNA follows: TGTGCCAGCAGTGAACGGCCGGGGGGTGTTCGTGCGGGCTACACCTTC.

Comment on this clone: Relative to the germline gene, one junction end is altered; a read error may explain this. The chain links TRBV7-2 to TRBJ1-2; D gene uncertain. The germline CDR1 and CDR2 sequences are SGHTA and FQGNSA. CDR3 length: 12 amino acids. Written as DNA, the CDR3 is TGTGCCAGCAGCTTAGTAAACTATGGCCACACCTTC. Translating gives CASSLVNYGHTF.

This clone came up a few times. The V call is TRBV11-1, the J call TRBJ2-2; 8 bases match TRBD1. The length of the CDR3 is 14 residues. The J segment lost 6 bases and the V segment lost 5 bases, leaving 5 bases of the junction unmatched. Germline values: CDR1 SGHAT, CDR2 FQDESV (reference sequence). The CDR3, as DNA: TGTGCCAGCAGCACGGACAGGGTGGCCGGGGAGCTGTTTTTT. It specifies CASSTDRVAGELFF.

In this sample, this clone turned up a few times. CDR3 nucleotide sequence: TGTGCCAGCAGCATAGGAACTAGCGGGGGATACGAGCAGTACTTC. Its translation: CASSIGTSGGYEQYF. The rearrangement joins TRBV11-3 to TRBJ2-7; 11 bases fit TRBD2. Trimming cost V 5 bases and J 4 bases; bases outside gene matches: 7. This CDR3 contains 15 residues. CDR1 is SGHNT, CDR2 YENEEA, per germline.

The rearrangement uses TRBV9 and TRBJ2-3, with 12 bases matching TRBD2. The CDR3 runs 14 residues. CDR1 is SGDLS, CDR2 YYNGEE, per germline. V lost 2 bases to trimming and J lost 10 bases; unmatched junction nucleotides: 5. This CDR3 is CASSVLLAGGAQYF. As DNA, the CDR3 is TGTGCCAGCAGCGTCCTACTAGCGGGAGGCGCGCAGTATTTT.

In its sample, this clone was seen once. The genes are TRBV10-2 and TRBJ1-1, with TRBD1 identical over 8 bases. The CDR3 is made up of 11 amino acids. Germline CDR1 and CDR2: WSHSY and SAAADI. V lost 7 bases to trimming and J lost 7 bases; unmatched junction nucleotides: 2. The CDR3, as DNA: TGCGCCAGCAACGGACAGGGTGAAGCTTTCTTT. It yields the protein CASNGQGEAFF.

This chain connects TRBV28 to TRBJ1-3; a weak D match, TRBD1 (5 bases). This CDR3 is built from 14 residues. Germline V lookup: CDR1 MDHEN, CDR2 SYDVKM. Trimming pared 7 bases from V and 3 bases from J, leaving 13 bases between. CDR3 coding DNA: TGTGCCAGCACCCCGACGGGGGGTGGAAACACCATATATTTT. Protein: CASTPTGGGNTIYF.

The chain carries TRBV5-5 and TRBJ2-7; tentatively, D is TRBD2 (5 bases). Germline loops: CDR1 SGHKS, CDR2 YYEKEE (reference sequence). V lost 1 base, J lost 6 bases, and 14 bases lay in between. This CDR3 contains 14 residues. As DNA, the CDR3 is TGTGCCAGCAGCTTGAGGGCAGGAGGTCTCGAGCAGTACTTC. Its translation: CASSLRAGGLEQYF.

This clone occurred once. V is TRBV30 and J is TRBJ2-7; possibly TRBD2 for D (7 bases). CDR3 size: 13 residues. The germline V gene encodes CDR1 GTSNPN and CDR2 SVGIG (reference sequence). Between the trimmed V and J ends, which lost 0 bases and 6 bases, there was a span of 12 bases. The CDR3 is CAWSVGAGAEQYF. The CDR3 DNA follows: TGTGCCTGGAGTGTAGGTGCGGGGGCCGAGCAGTACTTC.

The chain uses TRBV30 and TRBJ2-1; no reliable D call. Germline loops: CDR1 GTSNPN, CDR2 SVGIG (reference sequence). The CDR3 has 11 residues. V shed 5 bases and J shed 4 bases, with 6 bases lying between them. Written as DNA, the CDR3 is TGTGCCTGGGACACGTACAATGAGCAGTTCTTC. Residues: CAWDTYNEQFF.

The chain uses TRBV14 and TRBJ1-6; maybe TRBD1 (6 bases). CDR3 length: 14 residues. Per the germline V gene, CDR1 is SGHDN and CDR2 is FVKESK. V was pared by 3 bases and J by 8 bases, with 11 bases between. The CDR3 loop reads CASSHRGRDSPLHF. In DNA form, the CDR3 reads TGTGCCAGCAGCCACAGGGGTCGTGATTCACCCCTCCACTTT. The whole variable domain, filled in from reference TRBV14 and TRBJ1-6, reads EAGVTQFPSHSVIEKGQTVTLRCDPISGHDNLYWYRRVMGKEIKFLLHFVKESKQDESGMPNNRFLAERTGGTYSTLKVQPAELEDSGVYFCASSHRGRDSPLHFGNGTRLTVT.

V and J are TRBV7-2 and TRBJ2-7, with D hard to call. Trimming shortened V by 4 bases and J by 2 bases, and 6 bases separated the two germline ends. The germline V gene encodes CDR1 SGHTA and CDR2 FQGNSA. This CDR3 contains 12 residues. This CDR3 reads CASSSFAYEQYF. In DNA, the CDR3 is TGTGCCAGCAGCTCGTTTGCCTACGAGCAGTACTTC.

The chain has TRBV6-1 and TRBJ1-2, with 10 bases identical to TRBD1. The V and J ends lost 6 bases and 4 bases, in that order; junction bases with no gene match: 2. CDR3 length: 13 residues. CDR1 MNHNS and CDR2 SASEGT come from the germline V gene. CDR3 amino acids: CASRDRGSYGYTF. The CDR3 bases are TGTGCCAGCAGGGACAGGGGGTCCTATGGCTACACCTTC.